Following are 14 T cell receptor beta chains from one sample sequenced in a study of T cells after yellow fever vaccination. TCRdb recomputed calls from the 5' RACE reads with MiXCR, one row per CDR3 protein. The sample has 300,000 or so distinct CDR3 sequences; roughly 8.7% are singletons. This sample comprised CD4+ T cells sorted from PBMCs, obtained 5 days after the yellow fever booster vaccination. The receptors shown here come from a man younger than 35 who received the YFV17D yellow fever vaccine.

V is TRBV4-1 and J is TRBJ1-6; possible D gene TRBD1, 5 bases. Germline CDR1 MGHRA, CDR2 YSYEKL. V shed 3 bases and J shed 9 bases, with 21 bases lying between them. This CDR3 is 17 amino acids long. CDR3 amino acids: CASSQMGRGELGSPLHF. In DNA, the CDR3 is TGCGCCAGCAGCCAGATGGGACGGGGGGAATTGGGTTCACCCCTCCACTTT.

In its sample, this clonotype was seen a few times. The CDR3 is CSARYSLGNTEAFF. The CDR3, as DNA: TGCAGTGCTAGATATTCGTTGGGGAACACTGAAGCTTTCTTT. This chain connects TRBV20-1 to TRBJ1-1, with D unresolved. The V gene lost 2 bases and the J gene lost 1 base, with 11 bases spanning the gap. Germline V gives CDR1 DFQATT, CDR2 SNEGSKA (reference sequence). The CDR3 sequence is 14 residues long.

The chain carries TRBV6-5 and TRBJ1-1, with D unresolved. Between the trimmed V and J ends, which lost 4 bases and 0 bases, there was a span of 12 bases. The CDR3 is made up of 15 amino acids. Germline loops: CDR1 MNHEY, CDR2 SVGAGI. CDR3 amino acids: CASSSPPGMNTEAFF. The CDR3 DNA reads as TGTGCCAGCAGTTCGCCGCCCGGCATGAACACTGAAGCTTTCTTT.

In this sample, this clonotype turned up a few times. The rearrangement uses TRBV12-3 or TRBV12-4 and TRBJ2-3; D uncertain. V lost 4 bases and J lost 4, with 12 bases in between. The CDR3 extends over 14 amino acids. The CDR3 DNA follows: TGTGCCAGCAGTTCGATGCCTAGGGCAGATACGCAGTATTTT. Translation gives CASSSMPRADTQYF.

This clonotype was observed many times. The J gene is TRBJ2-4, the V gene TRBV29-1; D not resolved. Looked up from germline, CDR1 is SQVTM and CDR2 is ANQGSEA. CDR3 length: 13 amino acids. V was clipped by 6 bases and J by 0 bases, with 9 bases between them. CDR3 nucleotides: TGCAGCGTATACATGGGAGCCAAAAACATTCAGTACTTC. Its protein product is CSVYMGAKNIQYF.

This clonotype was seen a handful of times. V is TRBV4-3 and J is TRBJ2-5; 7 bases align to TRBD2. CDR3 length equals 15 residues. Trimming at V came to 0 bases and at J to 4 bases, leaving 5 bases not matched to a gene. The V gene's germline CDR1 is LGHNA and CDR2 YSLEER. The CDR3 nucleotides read TGCGCCAGCAGCCAAGACTGGGGGGGAGGAGAGACCCAGTACTTC. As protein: CASSQDWGGGETQYF.

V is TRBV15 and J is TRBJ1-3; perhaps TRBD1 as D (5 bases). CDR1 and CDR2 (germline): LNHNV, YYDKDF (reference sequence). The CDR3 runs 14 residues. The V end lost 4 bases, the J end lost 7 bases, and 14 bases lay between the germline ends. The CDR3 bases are TGTGCCACCAGCACCAAACGGGGCCCCAACACCATATATTTT. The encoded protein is CATSTKRGPNTIYF.

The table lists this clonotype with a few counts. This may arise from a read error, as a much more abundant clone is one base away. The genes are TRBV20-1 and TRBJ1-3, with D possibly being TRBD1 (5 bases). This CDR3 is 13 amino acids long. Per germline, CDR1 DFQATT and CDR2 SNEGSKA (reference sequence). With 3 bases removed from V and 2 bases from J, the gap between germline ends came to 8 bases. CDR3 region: CSASVGAGNTIYF. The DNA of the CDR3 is TGCAGTGCTAGTGTAGGGGCTGGAAACACCATATATTTT.

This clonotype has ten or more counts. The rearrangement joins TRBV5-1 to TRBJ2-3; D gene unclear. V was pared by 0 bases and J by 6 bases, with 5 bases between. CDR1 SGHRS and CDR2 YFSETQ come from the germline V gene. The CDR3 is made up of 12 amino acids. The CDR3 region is CASSLELDTQYF. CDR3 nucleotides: TGCGCCAGCAGCTTGGAGCTGGATACGCAGTATTTT.

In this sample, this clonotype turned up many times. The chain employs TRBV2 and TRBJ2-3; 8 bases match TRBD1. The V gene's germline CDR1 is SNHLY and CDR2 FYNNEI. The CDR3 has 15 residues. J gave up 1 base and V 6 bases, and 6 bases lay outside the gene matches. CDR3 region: CASSGGQGGTDTQYF. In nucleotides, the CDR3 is TGTGCCAGCAGCGGAGGACAGGGAGGCACAGATACGCAGTATTTT.

The DNA for the CDR3 is TGTGCCAGCAGCTTAGAGGGACTAGCTGGCGGGGAGCTGTTTTTT. It yields the protein CASSLEGLAGGELFF. V and J are TRBV7-2 and TRBJ2-2, with TRBD2 matching over 9 bases. V lost 1 base and J lost 7; bases outside the gene matches: 4. Germline values: CDR1 SGHTA, CDR2 FQGNSA. This CDR3 contains 15 residues.

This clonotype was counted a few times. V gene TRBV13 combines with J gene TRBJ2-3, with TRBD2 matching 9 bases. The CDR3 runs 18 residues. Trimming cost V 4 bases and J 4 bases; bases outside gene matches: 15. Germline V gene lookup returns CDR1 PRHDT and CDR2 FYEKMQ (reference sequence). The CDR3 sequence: CASSSLIAGALSADTQYF. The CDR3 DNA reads TGTGCCAGCAGCTCCCTCATAGCGGGGGCCCTAAGTGCAGATACGCAGTATTTT.

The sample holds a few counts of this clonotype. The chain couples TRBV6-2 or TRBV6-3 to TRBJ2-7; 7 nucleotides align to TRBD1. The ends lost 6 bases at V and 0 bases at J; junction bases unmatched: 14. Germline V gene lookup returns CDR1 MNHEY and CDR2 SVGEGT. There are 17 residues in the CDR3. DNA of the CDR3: TGTGCCAGCAGGAGGACAGGACGGGGCCTGAGCTCCTACGAGCAGTACGTC. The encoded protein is CASRRTGRGLSSYEQYV.

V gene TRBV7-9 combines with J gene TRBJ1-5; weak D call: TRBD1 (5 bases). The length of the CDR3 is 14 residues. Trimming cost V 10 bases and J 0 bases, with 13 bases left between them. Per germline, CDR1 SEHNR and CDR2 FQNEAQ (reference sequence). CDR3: CATTPGYSNQPQHF. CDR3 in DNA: TGTGCCACGACGCCAGGGTATAGCAATCAGCCCCAGCATTTT.